Included here is one TCR beta chain sequence, with context. Only in-frame clones appear in the TCRdb table, and some are missing; sequencing was by immunoSEQ multiplex PCR. The sample has over 600,000 clones, around 89% seen once; the top ten hold over 0.2%. The data were obtained in a study of blood T cell repertoires in COVID-19. At the level of the study: Samples representing acute and convalescent COVID-19 were sourced from the United States, Italy and Spain.

Germline loops: CDR1 SQVTM, CDR2 ANQGSEA. This CDR3 contains 14 residues. Trimming cost V 8 bases and J 4 bases; bases outside gene matches: 13. This clonotype was obtained from a woman aged 18-29 years with acute or convalescent COVID-19. The sequencing sample was made of peripheral blood. The chain carries TRBV29-1 and TRBJ1-2; 7 bases fit TRBD1. The CDR3 region is CSTKIGDRVYGYTF. The CDR3 bases are TGCAGCACCAAGATCGGAGACAGGGTCTATGGCTACACCTTC.